The T cell receptor (beta chain) described here comes from a study of control samples from healthy donors and cancer patients. Germline CDR1 and CDR2: MNHEY and SMNVEV (reference sequence). The V gene lost 0 bases and the J gene lost 7 bases, with 12 bases spanning the gap. The CDR3 is 15 residues long. Profiling relied on immunoSEQ multiplex PCR, and the TCRdb table lists in-frame clones only, not all of them. The table shows 150,000 to 200,000 clones, with about 91% occurring only once. The chain joins TRBV27 to TRBJ1-4, with D perhaps matching TRBD1 (5 bases). Sequencing was done on a sample of blood. The receptor's source is a woman in her thirties or forties in good health. CDR3 protein: CASSLSGTQGEKLFF. CDR3 DNA sequence: TGTGCCAGCAGTTTATCGGGGACCCAGGGTGAAAAACTGTTTTTT.